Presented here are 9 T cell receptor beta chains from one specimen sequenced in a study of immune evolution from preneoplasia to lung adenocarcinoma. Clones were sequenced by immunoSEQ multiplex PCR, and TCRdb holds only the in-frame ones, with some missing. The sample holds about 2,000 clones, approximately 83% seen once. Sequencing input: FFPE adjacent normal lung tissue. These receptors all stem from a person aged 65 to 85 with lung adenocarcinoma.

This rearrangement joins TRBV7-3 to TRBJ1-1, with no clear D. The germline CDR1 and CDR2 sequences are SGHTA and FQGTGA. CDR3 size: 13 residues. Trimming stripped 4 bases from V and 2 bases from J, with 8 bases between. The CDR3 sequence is CASSSALNTEAFF. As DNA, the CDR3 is TGTGCCAGCAGCTCTGCGCTAAACACTGAAGCTTTCTTT.

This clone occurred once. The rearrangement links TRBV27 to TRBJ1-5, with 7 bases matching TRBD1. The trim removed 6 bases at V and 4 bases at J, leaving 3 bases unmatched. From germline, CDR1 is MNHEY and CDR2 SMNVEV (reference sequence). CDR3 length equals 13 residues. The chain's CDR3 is CASSPRGNQPQHF. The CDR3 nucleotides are TGTGCCAGCAGCCCCAGGGGGAATCAGCCCCAGCATTTT.

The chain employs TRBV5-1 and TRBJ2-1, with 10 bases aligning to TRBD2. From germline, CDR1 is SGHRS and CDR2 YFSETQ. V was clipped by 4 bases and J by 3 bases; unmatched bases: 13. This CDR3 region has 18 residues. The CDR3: CASSPGSGLALSYNEQFF. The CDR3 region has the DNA TGCGCCAGCAGCCCCGGGTCGGGACTAGCGCTTAGCTACAATGAGCAGTTCTTC.

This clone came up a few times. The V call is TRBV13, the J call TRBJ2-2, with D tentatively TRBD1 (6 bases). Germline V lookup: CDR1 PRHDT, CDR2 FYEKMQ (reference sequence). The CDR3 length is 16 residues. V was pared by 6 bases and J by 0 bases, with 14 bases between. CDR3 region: CASRDLGGTNTGELFF. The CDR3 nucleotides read TGTGCCAGCAGAGACTTAGGGGGAACGAACACCGGGGAGCTGTTTTTT.

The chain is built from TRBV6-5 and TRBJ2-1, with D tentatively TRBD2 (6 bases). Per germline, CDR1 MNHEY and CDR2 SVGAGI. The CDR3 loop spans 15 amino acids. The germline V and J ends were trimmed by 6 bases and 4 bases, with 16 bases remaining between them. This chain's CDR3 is CASSRLVSEYNEQFF. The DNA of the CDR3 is TGTGCCAGCAGCCGACTAGTGTCTGAATACAATGAGCAGTTCTTC.

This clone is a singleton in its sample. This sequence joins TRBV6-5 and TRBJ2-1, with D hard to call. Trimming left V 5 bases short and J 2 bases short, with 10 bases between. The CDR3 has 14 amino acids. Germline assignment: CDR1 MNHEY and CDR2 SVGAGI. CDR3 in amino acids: CASSRAPAYNEQFF. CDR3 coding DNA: TGTGCCAGCAGTCGAGCGCCCGCCTACAATGAGCAGTTCTTC.

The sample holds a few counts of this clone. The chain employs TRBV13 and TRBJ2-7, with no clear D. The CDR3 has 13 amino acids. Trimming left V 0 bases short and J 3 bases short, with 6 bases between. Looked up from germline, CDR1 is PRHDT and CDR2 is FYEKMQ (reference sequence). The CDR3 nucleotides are TGTGCCAGCAGCTTAGGTCAGAACTACGAGCAGTACTTC. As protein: CASSLGQNYEQYF.

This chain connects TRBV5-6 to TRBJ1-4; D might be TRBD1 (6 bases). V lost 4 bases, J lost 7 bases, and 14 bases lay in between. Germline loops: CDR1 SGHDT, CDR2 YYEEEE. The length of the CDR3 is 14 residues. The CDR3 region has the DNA TGTGCCAGCAGCATCGGACAGCTCTCTGAAAAACTGTTTTTT. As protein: CASSIGQLSEKLFF.

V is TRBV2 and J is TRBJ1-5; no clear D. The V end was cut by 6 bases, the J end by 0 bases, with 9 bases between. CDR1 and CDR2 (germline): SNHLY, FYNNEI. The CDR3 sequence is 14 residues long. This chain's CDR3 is CASSVANSNQPQHF. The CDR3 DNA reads TGTGCCAGCAGCGTAGCTAATAGCAATCAGCCCCAGCATTTT.